Presented here are 22 T cell receptor beta chains from one specimen sequenced in a study of CXCR3-negative and CXCR3-positive naive CD8 T cells. Carrying UMI labels, the TRB cDNA libraries were prepared through 5' RACE. Following a re-call of the 5' RACE reads, TCRdb has one entry per CDR3 protein and lacks DNA. Seen in this sample are 40,000 to 45,000 distinct CDR3 sequences; the ten most common clones hold 7% to 8%. The sample comprised memory CD8+ T cells from blood. The receptors stem from a human donor in good health. Some clones in this sample may be carry-over from other donors' samples.

The chain has TRBV15 and TRBJ2-3; the D call of TRBD1 rests on TCRdb alone, since no DNA is present to check it. Germline values: CDR1 LNHNV, CDR2 YYDKDF (reference sequence). The CDR3 extends over 14 amino acids. The CDR3 loop is CATSPQGSTDTQYF.

V gene TRBV4-3 combines with J gene TRBJ2-3. The CDR3 extends over 15 amino acids. Germline CDR1 and CDR2: LGHNA and YSLEER. The CDR3 loop reads CASSQEVGGTDTQYF.

This rearrangement joins TRBV29-1 to TRBJ2-2; the TCRdb D gene call, TRBD1, has no DNA to confirm it. This CDR3 spans 13 amino acids. In germline, CDR1 is SQVTM, CDR2 ANQGSEA. The CDR3 sequence: CSVDAGATGELFF.

The chain joins TRBV7-9 to TRBJ2-7; the TCRdb call, TRBD1, lacks DNA for checking. The CDR3 totals 14 residues. Germline V CDR1 and CDR2: SEHNR, FQNEAQ (reference sequence). CDR3 sequence reads: CASSLVPGGYEQYF.

The chain's CDR3 is CASSEIERGAAYEQYF. The chain joins TRBV6-1 to TRBJ2-7; TCRdb lists TRBD2, though no DNA is available to test this call. Germline CDR1 MNHNS, CDR2 SASEGT. CDR3 length equals 16 residues.

The chain uses TRBV7-9 and TRBJ2-2. The CDR3 is made up of 12 amino acids. Looked up from germline, CDR1 is SEHNR and CDR2 is FQNEAQ (reference sequence). The CDR3 loop reads CASSLRIGELFF.

The V and J genes are TRBV7-9 and TRBJ2-5; as DNA is missing, the TRBD2 call by TCRdb cannot be tested. The CDR3 is 14 residues long. The germline gives CDR1 SEHNR, CDR2 FQNEAQ (reference sequence). The CDR3 sequence is CASRPAEGDETQYF. Filled out from reference TRBV7-9 and TRBJ2-5, the complete variable domain reads DTGVSQNPRHKITKRGQNVTFRCDPISEHNRLYWYRQTLGQGPEFLTYFQNEAQLEKSRLLSDRFSAERPKGSFSTLEIQRTEQGDSAMYLCASRPAEGDETQYFGPGTRLLVL.

This chain links TRBV5-6 with TRBJ2-3; TCRdb indicates TRBD1, and absent DNA this call remains unverified. CDR1 and CDR2 from the germline V gene are SGHDT and YYEEEE. The CDR3 runs to 16 residues. The CDR3 sequence is CASSLGGQTSTDTQYF.

V gene TRBV4-3 combines with J gene TRBJ2-3. This CDR3 has 15 residues. The germline V gene has CDR1 LGHNA and CDR2 YSLEER. CDR3: CASSPHSQEGDTQYF.

The rearrangement uses TRBV6-6 and TRBJ2-7. Germline CDR1 reads MNHNY; CDR2 reads SVGAGI (reference sequence). The CDR3 covers 11 residues. CDR3 loop: CASSSALEQYF.

This sequence joins TRBV27 and TRBJ1-5; TCRdb's D gene call, TRBD1, goes unchecked for lack of DNA. The CDR3 contains 13 residues. The V gene's germline CDR1 is MNHEY and CDR2 SMNVEV (reference sequence). CDR3 region: CAIGRGSNQPQHF.

The CDR3 sequence is CASSPTGPERFVEQFF. The chain has TRBV6-6 and TRBJ2-1; TCRdb's assignment of TRBD1 cannot be checked, as there is no DNA. The CDR3 has 16 residues. Looked up from germline, CDR1 is MNHNY and CDR2 is SVGAGI (reference sequence).

The rearrangement links TRBV2 to TRBJ2-7; no DNA is available, so the TRBD1 call from TCRdb remains unchecked. The CDR3 is made up of 11 amino acids. Germline V gene data show CDR1 as SNHLY and CDR2 as FYNNEI. The chain's CDR3 is CAKGTEYEQYF.

By frequency, this clonotype is medium-sized (0.01 to 0.1%). The chain employs TRBV20-1 and TRBJ2-7; the D call of TRBD1 rests on TCRdb alone, since no DNA is present to check it. Germline loops: CDR1 DFQATT, CDR2 SNEGSKA (reference sequence). This CDR3 is 16 amino acids long. CDR3 loop: CSARMAGTGDSYEQYF.

This clonotype counts as medium-sized (0.01 to 0.1%) by frequency. The V call is TRBV25-1, the J call TRBJ1-5. The CDR3 totals 14 residues. Germline assignment: CDR1 MGHDK and CDR2 SYGVNS. CDR3 in amino acids: CASSELAGPQPQHF.

The chain couples TRBV9 to TRBJ2-1; absent DNA, TCRdb's TRBD2 call cannot be checked. The CDR3 runs to 15 residues. From germline, CDR1 is SGDLS and CDR2 YYNGEE. Here the CDR3 reads CASSPSGGDYNEQFF.

V is TRBV6-2 or TRBV6-3 and J is TRBJ2-7; the TRBD1 assignment by TCRdb is unverifiable without DNA. CDR1 MNHEY and CDR2 SVGEGT come from the germline V gene. CDR3 length: 14 amino acids. CDR3 sequence reads: CASSYPGQGYEQYF.

V gene TRBV24-1 combines with J gene TRBJ2-7. Germline assignment: CDR1 KGHDR and CDR2 SFDVKD. This CDR3 comprises 13 residues. This CDR3 reads CATSDPSGYEQYF.

The rearrangement joins TRBV2 to TRBJ1-2; TCRdb selects TRBD1, and the lack of DNA leaves this call unchecked. The germline V gene encodes CDR1 SNHLY and CDR2 FYNNEI. The CDR3 has 15 amino acids. CDR3 protein: CASSELRTPNGGYTF. Complete variable domain (other parts from reference TRBV2 and TRBJ1-2): EPEVTQTPSHQVTQMGQEVILRCVPISNHLYFYWYRQILGQKVEFLVSFYNNEISEKSEIFDDQFSVERPDGSNFTLKIRSTKLEDSAMYFCASSELRTPNGGYTFGSGTRLTVV.

CDR3 loop: CASSFPSAREGFSTDTQYF. The V and J genes are TRBV7-9 and TRBJ2-3; TCRdb lists TRBD1, though no DNA is available to test this call. CDR3 length: 19 residues. The germline V gene has CDR1 SEHNR and CDR2 FQNEAQ (reference sequence).

The V gene is TRBV15, the J gene TRBJ2-2; no DNA is available, so the TRBD1 call from TCRdb remains unchecked. This CDR3 contains 16 residues. Germline V CDR1 and CDR2: LNHNV, YYDKDF (reference sequence). This CDR3 reads CATSPRPVSVGGELFF.

The chain employs TRBV7-2 and TRBJ2-1. The CDR3 extends over 13 amino acids. Germline CDR1 and CDR2: SGHTA and FQGNSA. The CDR3 here is CASSFAEYNEQFF.